This T cell receptor (beta chain) appears in the sequencing data of a study of vaccination effects on CD4 cells after COVID-19. Study overall: It was a median of 72 days after the second dose that post-vaccine samples were obtained.

Trimming cost V 4 bases and J 6 bases, with 7 bases left between them. Germline CDR1 and CDR2: LNHDA and SQIVND (reference sequence). The CDR3 covers 11 residues. Profiled with immunoSEQ multiplex PCR; TCRdb holds only in-frame clones, not every one. This sample has about 22,000 clones, with 72% found just once. In this sample, this clone turned up once. The target antigen is unknown. Antigen-specific CD4+ T cell clonotypes were called by their expansion after viral peptide-pool culture in ViraFEST. Following a roughly ten-day culture, CD4+ T cells were purified. The participants, recipients of two vaccine doses, got either BNT162b2 or mRNA-1273. Nobody among the vaccine recipients had prior SARS-CoV-2 infection (nucleocapsid antibodies were negative). Cultivation was performed at roughly 2.2 million PBMC per well with roughly 9.1 IU/ml IL-2 and roughly 9.3 ug/ml peptides added.

The rearrangement joins TRBV19 to TRBJ2-7; D call uncertain. The sequencing here drew on CD4+ T cells from PBMCs cultured with HCoV-NL63 spike peptides, taken after COVID-19 vaccination. The sequence came from a human donor who received a COVID-19 vaccine. CDR3 in amino acids: CASSRWGEQYF. Here the CDR3 DNA reads TGTGCCAGTAGTAGGTGGGGCGAGCAGTACTTC. The full variable domain, with the rest looked up from reference TRBV19 and TRBJ2-7, is DGGITQSPKYLFRKEGQNVTLSCEQNLNHDAMYWYRQDPGQGLRLIYYSQIVNDFQKGDIAEGYSVSREKKESFPLTVTSAQKNPTAFYLCASSRWGEQYFGPGTRLTVT.